This note documents a single TCR beta chain sequence. Which antigen it targets is not known. Base qualities are not at hand, and no much larger clone is one base apart. Trimming takes 5 bases from V and 2 bases from J, and the germline ends sit 15 bases apart. The germline V gene gives CDR1 as SGHVS and CDR2 as FNYEAQ. There are 15 amino acids in the CDR3, from cysteine to phenylalanine inclusive. The entry retains the CDR3 DNA only, 45 bases that are in frame from base 1. This specimen belongs to a study of CD4 T cell repertoires in COVID-19 (dated by TCRdb to the early 2020s). Study-level background: To analyze cross-reactivity, CFSE-low cells were expanded with IL-2 for less than 13 days and then labeled again and restimulated with spike proteins from other coronaviruses. TCR Vbeta repertoire analysis of SARS-CoV-2-reactive T cells was conducted at the subset level in a few recovered individuals. In COVID-19-recovered individuals, the study described naturally processed CD4+ T cell responses to SARS-CoV-2 spike and nucleoprotein and used TCR Vbeta sequencing to evaluate clonal composition.

The paper as a whole reports these results and caveats: Consistent with cross-reactivity, between roughly 6 and 25% of SARS-CoV-2 clonotypes also showed up in secondary cultures stimulated with SARS-CoV and/or HKU1 spike. Several of the most expanded SARS-CoV-2-reactive clonotypes were shared between two or all three memory subsets, suggesting intraclonal diversification.

To prepare the library, the immunoSEQ multiplex PCR assay was applied. Under the source paper's analysis protocol: To quantify how much the repertoires of different subsets overlapped, the Chao-Jaccard similarity index was used along with counts of shared clonotypes. TCRdb mirrors the immuneACCESS table, restricted to in-frame sequences. Some clones are absent from its copies; in checked studies, under half trace to an unresolved V gene, and the reason for the others is unknown. V, J and clone size are taken as reported in that table, and D and trimming were inferred from the DNA itself. Across this sample there are approximately 75,000 clones, with under 90% seen only once. 0.45% to 0.7% of the sample rests with the top ten. Interpreted using the paper, the time point label stands for: sample from a COVID-19-recovered individual after infection. Donors were patients who had recovered from mild-to-severe COVID-19. Uncultured memory T cell samples were subjected to sequencing directly after ex vivo isolation. From peripheral blood mononuclear cells, the researchers isolated CD4+ total memory, central memory, effector memory and circulating T follicular helper cells.

The sequencing used CD4+ T cells from peripheral blood, collected after recovery from COVID-19. This TCR derives from a human donor who had COVID-19. The rearranged chain carries TRBV7-6 and TRBJ2-5, with no confident D gene call. The bases read TGTGCCAGCAGCCCCGGCGCTGGGCTACAAGAGACCCAGTACTTC. This yields the protein CASSPGAGLQETQYF.